This T cell receptor (beta chain) was found in a study of blood T cell repertoires in COVID-19. Study background: Samples came from the United States, Italy and Spain, spanning acute and convalescent COVID-19. In each case, the material was cDNA or gDNA derived from T cells, B-cell-depleted T cells, or PBMCs.

Original handling: Amplification of reference gene primers provided the estimated nucleated cell counts. Using immunoSEQ multiplex PCR, the repertoire was profiled, and TCRdb retains in-frame clones only, with some absent. V and J calls and clone size are given by that table; D and trimming were obtained from the DNA. The table has 70,000 or so clones, approximately 90% seen once. The CDR3 length is 15 residues. Germline V gene sequence: CDR1 MDHEN, CDR2 SYDVKM. Trimming left V 2 bases short and J 3 bases short, with 11 bases between. This receptor was identified in a woman of 80 years or more with active COVID-19. Sequenced material: peripheral blood. The rearrangement uses TRBV28 and TRBJ1-5; no clear D. This CDR3 is CASSLSSRYNQPQHF. Written as DNA, the CDR3 is TGTGCCAGCAGTTTAAGCTCCAGGTACAATCAGCCCCAGCATTTT.